This T cell receptor (beta chain) appears in the sequencing data of a study of blood T cell repertoires in COVID-19. Study summary: There were acute and convalescent COVID-19 samples, and they came from the United States, Italy and Spain. T cells, B-cell-depleted T cells, or PBMCs provided the cDNA or gDNA that served as material.

V lost 5 bases and J lost 0; bases outside the gene matches: 2. Germline V gene data show CDR1 as SNHLY and CDR2 as FYNNEI. This CDR3 has 14 amino acids. In the study's own analysis: Reference gene primer amplification in the assay estimated nucleated cell counts. Assay: immunoSEQ multiplex PCR; the TCRdb copy retains only in-frame clones and omits some. V, J and clone size are those of that table, while D and trimming were read from the DNA. The table lists 250,000 to 300,000 clones, approximately 90% of them singletons. The rearrangement joins TRBV2 to TRBJ2-5, with 8 nucleotides matching TRBD2. The sample comprised peripheral blood. This clonotype was obtained from a woman in her thirties or forties with acute or convalescent COVID-19. The CDR3 loop is CASSQRGYQETQYF. DNA for the CDR3: TGTGCCAGCAGTCAGCGGGGGTACCAAGAGACCCAGTACTTC.